This is a list of T cell receptor beta chains from one sample in a study of response to subunit inactivated influenza vaccine. TCRdb reanalysed the RT-PCR reads using MiXCR and keeps one entry per CDR3 protein. In the table there are about 500,000 distinct CDR3 sequences, approximately 17% of which are singletons. The sequencing used CD4+ T cells sorted from PBMCs, collected approximately 25 months after vaccination. All receptors derive from a man aged 45-69 years who received an inactivated influenza vaccine. Both conserved end residues are part of each CDR3. The order of the fields is CDR3 protein, CDR3 DNA, V gene, J gene, D gene, clone size. The D gene is left open where the match is weak. Size is omitted from some rows. Given values are once, few, many or a class for expanded clones.

CDR3: CASSSFGGRSTDTQYF; DNA: TGTGCCAGCAGCAGTTTTGGCGGGAGGAGCACAGATACGCAGTATTTT; V: TRBV9; J: TRBJ2-3; D: TRBD2; size: few
CDR3: CSARGSGTEQFF; DNA: TGCAGTGCTAGAGGTAGTGGGACGGAGCAGTTCTTC; V: TRBV20-1; J: TRBJ2-1; D: NA; size: NA
CDR3: CASSRRDENTGELFF; DNA: TGTGCCAGCTCACGTCGGGACGAGAACACCGGGGAGCTGTTTTTT; V: TRBV18; J: TRBJ2-2; D: NA; size: few
CDR3: CASSLSGSGGYTF; DNA: TGTGCCAGCAGTTTATCGGGGTCGGGAGGCTACACCTTC; V: TRBV27; J: TRBJ1-2; D: NA; size: few
CDR3: CASSQIPGYEQYF; DNA: TGTGCCAGCAGCCAGATCCCAGGCTACGAGCAGTACTTC; V: TRBV14; J: TRBJ2-7; D: NA; size: NA
CDR3: CASSQVRGAENWSYEQYF; DNA: TGTGCCAGCAGCCAAGTACGCGGGGCGGAGAATTGGTCCTACGAGCAGTACTTC; V: TRBV14; J: TRBJ2-7; D: NA; size: NA
CDR3: CSATGAQETQYF; DNA: TGCAGTGCCACGGGGGCCCAAGAGACCCAGTACTTC; V: TRBV20-1; J: TRBJ2-5; D: NA; size: many
CDR3: CASSWGLAENEQFF; DNA: TGTGCCAGCAGTTGGGGACTAGCGGAAAATGAGCAGTTCTTC; V: TRBV11-1; J: TRBJ2-1; D: TRBD2; size: few
CDR3: CASSARLARVPDTQYF; DNA: TGTGCCAGCAGCGCCCGACTAGCGCGGGTCCCAGATACGCAGTATTTT; V: TRBV5-4; J: TRBJ2-3; D: TRBD2; size: NA
CDR3: CAISVEGQGTYGADTQYF; DNA: TGTGCCATCAGTGTCGAGGGACAGGGGACATACGGCGCAGATACGCAGTATTTT; V: TRBV10-3; J: TRBJ2-3; D: TRBD1; size: NA
CDR3: CASSTSGITKNIQYF; DNA: TGTGCCAGCAGCACTAGCGGGATTACCAAAAACATTCAGTACTTC; V: TRBV3-1; J: TRBJ2-4; D: TRBD2; size: few
CDR3: CASSLSREVSEQFF; DNA: TGTGCCAGCAGCTTATCCCGGGAGGTCAGTGAGCAGTTCTTC; V: TRBV7-9; J: TRBJ2-1; D: TRBD2; size: few
CDR3: CAISEGQGNQPQHF; DNA: TGTGCCATCAGTGAAGGACAGGGCAATCAGCCCCAGCATTTT; V: TRBV10-3; J: TRBJ1-5; D: TRBD1; size: NA
CDR3: CASSSYGELFF; DNA: TGTGCCAGCAGTAGTTACGGGGAGCTGTTTTTT; V: TRBV6-2/TRBV6-3; J: TRBJ2-2; D: NA; size: many